The 10 T cell receptor beta chains below come from one sample, sequenced in a study of technical replicates of blood from several donors. TCRdb's table, derived via immunoSEQ multiplex PCR, lists solely in-frame clones and lacks some. The sample lists 91,000 or so clones, 95% seen once, with approximately 0.26% in the top ten. Sequenced material: T cells isolated from PBMCs. These receptors originate from a human donor in good health.

The chain recombines TRBV4-1 with TRBJ1-5; 7 bases align to TRBD1. V trimming: 4 bases; J trimming: 6 bases; junction bases outside the gene matches: 9. The CDR3 runs 15 residues. The germline gives CDR1 MGHRA, CDR2 YSYEKL. CDR3 loop: CASSLKQGEGQPQHF. The CDR3 region has the DNA TGCGCCAGCAGCCTCAAGCAGGGGGAAGGTCAGCCCCAGCATTTT.

This clone was picked up a small number of times. This sequence joins TRBV7-9 and TRBJ1-1; TRBD1 aligns across 8 bases. Germline V gene sequence: CDR1 SEHNR, CDR2 FQNEAQ (reference sequence). The CDR3 has 15 residues. V shed 5 bases and J 0 bases; nucleotides not matched to a gene: 5. The CDR3 bases are TGTGCCAGCAGCCCCCGACAGGGGTTGAACACTGAAGCTTTCTTT. It translates to CASSPRQGLNTEAFF. The whole variable domain, remainder taken from reference TRBV7-9 and TRBJ1-1, is DTGVSQNPRHKITKRGQNVTFRCDPISEHNRLYWYRQTLGQGPEFLTYFQNEAQLEKSRLLSDRFSAERPKGSFSTLEIQRTEQGDSAMYLCASSPRQGLNTEAFFGQGTRLTVV.

This chain links TRBV19 with TRBJ1-6; D may be TRBD1 (5 bases). This CDR3 has 14 amino acids. Germline CDR1 is LNHDA and CDR2 is SQIVND (reference sequence). V was clipped by 7 bases and J by 6 bases, with 13 bases between them. The CDR3 DNA is TGTGCCAGTATTTCTCCAGGGCTTAATTCACCCCTCCACTTT. It specifies CASISPGLNSPLHF.

The chain has TRBV4-1 and TRBJ2-1; the D gene is possibly TRBD2 (6 bases). Germline V CDR1 and CDR2: MGHRA, YSYEKL. The CDR3 spans 16 residues. V shed 1 base and J shed 2 bases, with 12 bases lying between them. CDR3 bases: TGCGCCAGCAGCCAAGGGTTGGGCGGGACCTACAATGAGCAGTTCTTC. Translation gives CASSQGLGGTYNEQFF.

This clone appeared once. The chain links TRBV28 to TRBJ1-1; D is perhaps TRBD1 (6 bases). Germline-derived CDR1 and CDR2 are MDHEN and SYDVKM. The length of the CDR3 is 12 residues. V was shortened by 5 bases and J by 5 bases, with 9 bases between the two germline ends. The DNA of the CDR3 is TGTGCCAGCAGTAGGGGGTATACTGAAGCTTTCTTT. Protein sequence: CASSRGYTEAFF. The variable domain in full, completed from reference TRBV28 and TRBJ1-1, reads DVKVTQSSRYLVKRTGEKVFLECVQDMDHENMFWYRQDPGLGLRLIYFSYDVKMKEKGDIPEGYSVSREKKERFSLILESASTNQTSMYLCASSRGYTEAFFGQGTRLTVV.

The chain is built from TRBV25-1 and TRBJ2-5, with D perhaps TRBD1 (8 bases). This CDR3 contains 16 residues. Germline lookup yields CDR1 MGHDK and CDR2 SYGVNS. Trimming stripped 1 base from V and 5 bases from J, with 17 bases between. The CDR3 loop reads CASSESWTGRGETQYF. CDR3 coding DNA: TGTGCCAGCAGTGAATCCTGGACAGGGAGGGGGGAGACCCAGTACTTC. The complete variable domain, with remaining parts taken from reference TRBV25-1 and TRBJ2-5, reads EADIYQTPRYLVIGTGKKITLECSQTMGHDKMYWYQQDPGMELHLIHYSYGVNSTEKGDLSSESTVSRIRTEHFPLTLESARPSHTSQYLCASSESWTGRGETQYFGPGTRLLVL.

The rearrangement uses TRBV2 and TRBJ1-6; tentative D call: TRBD1 (6 bases). From germline, CDR1 is SNHLY and CDR2 FYNNEI. V lost 6 bases and J 10 bases, leaving 19 bases between the germline ends. The CDR3 is 15 amino acids. CDR3 coding DNA: TGTGCCAGCAGCAAAATACAGGGACCGCGGTCACCCCTCCACTTT. As protein: CASSKIQGPRSPLHF.

The rearrangement links TRBV27 to TRBJ1-1, with D maybe TRBD1 (6 bases). The V and J ends lost 5 bases and 1 base respectively, with 14 bases between them. The V gene's germline CDR1 is MNHEY and CDR2 SMNVEV (reference sequence). CDR3 size: 15 residues. The CDR3 region has the DNA TGTGCCAGCAGTCCCCTGGGAGGGGGGAACACTGAAGCTTTCTTT. Translation gives CASSPLGGGNTEAFF.

The rearrangement joins TRBV19 to TRBJ2-1; 12 bases align to TRBD2. The J segment lost 7 bases and the V segment lost 3 bases, leaving 7 bases of the junction unmatched. CDR1 and CDR2 (germline): LNHDA, SQIVND (reference sequence). The CDR3 is made up of 16 amino acids. This chain's CDR3 is CASSILTSGGLNEQFF. The CDR3 region has the DNA TGTGCCAGTAGTATCTTGACTAGCGGGGGCCTTAATGAGCAGTTCTTC.

The rearrangement links TRBV27 to TRBJ1-2; 7 bases line up with TRBD1. The V gene's germline CDR1 is MNHEY and CDR2 SMNVEV (reference sequence). V lost 3 bases to trimming and J lost 2 bases; unmatched junction nucleotides: 6. The CDR3 is 15 amino acids. The CDR3 spells CASSLYRGSNYGYTF. Here the CDR3 DNA reads TGTGCCAGCAGTTTGTACAGGGGATCCAACTATGGCTACACCTTC.